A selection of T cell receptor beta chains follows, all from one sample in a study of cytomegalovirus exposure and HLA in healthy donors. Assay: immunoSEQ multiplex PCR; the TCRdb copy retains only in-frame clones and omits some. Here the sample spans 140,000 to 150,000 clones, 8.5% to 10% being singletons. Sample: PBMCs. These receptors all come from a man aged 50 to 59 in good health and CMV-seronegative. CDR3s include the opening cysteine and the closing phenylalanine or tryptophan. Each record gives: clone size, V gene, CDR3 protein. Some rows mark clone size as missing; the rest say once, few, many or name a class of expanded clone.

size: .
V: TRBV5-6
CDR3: CASSLWSMGNTIYF

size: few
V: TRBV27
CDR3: CASSNNKRGYTF

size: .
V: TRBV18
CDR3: CASSRQGSGNTIYF

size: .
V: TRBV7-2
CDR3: CASSFMGGGFKETQYF

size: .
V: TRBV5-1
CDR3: CASSPMTGPTEAFF

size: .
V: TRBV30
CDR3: CAYNTNRGNTQYF

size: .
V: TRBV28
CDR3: CASRPGLSTDTQYF

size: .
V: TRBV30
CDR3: CAWGDRTLGGELFF

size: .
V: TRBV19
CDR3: CASNLGGFNQPQHF

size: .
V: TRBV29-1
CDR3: CSVAGTGNILFF

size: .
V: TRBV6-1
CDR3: CASSVLGPYEQYF

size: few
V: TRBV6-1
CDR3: CASSVTLLSGGSSYEQYF

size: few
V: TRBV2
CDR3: CATSWDRGYVGELFF

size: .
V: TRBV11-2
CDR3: CASSLAGRGETQYF

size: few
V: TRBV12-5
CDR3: CASGLSGVGIETQYF

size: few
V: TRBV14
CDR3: CASSQTAGMSNEKLFF

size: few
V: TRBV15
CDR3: CATSRGSTSDHEQYF

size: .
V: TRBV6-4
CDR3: CASSESSGGTDTQYF

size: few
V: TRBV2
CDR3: CASRQGGDHQPQHF

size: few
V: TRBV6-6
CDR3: CASRSGGEFF

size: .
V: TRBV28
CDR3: CAVPSPNTGELFF

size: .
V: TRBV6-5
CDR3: CASSSRQGASTEAFF

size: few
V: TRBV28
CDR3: CATRGFTEAFF

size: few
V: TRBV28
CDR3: CASRLQGTNEKLFF

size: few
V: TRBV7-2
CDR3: CASSFPGWGAQYF

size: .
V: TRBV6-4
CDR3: CASSEAGGYNEQFF

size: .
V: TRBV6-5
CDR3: CASSYSISRSTDTQYF

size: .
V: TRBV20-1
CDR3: CSAREDGYTF

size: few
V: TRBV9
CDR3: CASSVSGTSYEQYF